This TCR beta chain emerged from a study of T cell responses to AZD1222 COVID-19 vaccine. Germline-derived CDR1 and CDR2 are SGHRS and YFSETQ. The CDR3 loop spans 15 amino acids. Trimming took 0 bases from V and 1 from J, leaving 10 bases between them. Clones were sequenced by immunoSEQ multiplex PCR, and TCRdb holds only the in-frame ones, with some missing. The data show 85,000 to 100,000 clones, approximately 94% seen once. The genes are TRBV5-1 and TRBJ1-1, with a weak D call TRBD1 (6 bases). The sequence was obtained from an adult in good health. Sequenced here: peripheral blood, sampled on day 0 of AZD1222 vaccination. The CDR3 region is CASSLEDRRNTEAFF. Written as DNA, the CDR3 is TGCGCCAGCAGCTTGGAGGACAGACGGAACACTGAAGCTTTCTTT.